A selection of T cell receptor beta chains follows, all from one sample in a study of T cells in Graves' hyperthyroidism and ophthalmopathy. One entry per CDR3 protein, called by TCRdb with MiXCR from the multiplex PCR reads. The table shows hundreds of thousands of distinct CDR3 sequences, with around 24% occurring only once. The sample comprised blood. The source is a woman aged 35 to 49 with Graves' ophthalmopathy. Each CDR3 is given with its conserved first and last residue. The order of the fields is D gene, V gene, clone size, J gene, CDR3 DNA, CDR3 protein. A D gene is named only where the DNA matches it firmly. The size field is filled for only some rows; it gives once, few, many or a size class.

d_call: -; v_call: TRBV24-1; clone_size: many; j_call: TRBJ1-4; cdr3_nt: TGTGCCACCAGTGATACAGGGATAAATGAAAAACTGTTTTTT; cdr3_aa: CATSDTGINEKLFF
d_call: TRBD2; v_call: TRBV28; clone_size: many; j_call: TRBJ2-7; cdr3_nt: TGTGCCACGGGACTAGCGGGTTACGAGCAGTACTTC; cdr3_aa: CATGLAGYEQYF
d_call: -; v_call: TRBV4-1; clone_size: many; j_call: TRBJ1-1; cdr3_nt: TGCGCCAGCAGCCAAGAAGGGGGATTGTTGGAAGGCACTGAAGCTTTCTTT; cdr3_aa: CASSQEGGLLEGTEAFF
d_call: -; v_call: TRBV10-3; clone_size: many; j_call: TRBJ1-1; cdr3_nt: TGTGCCATCAGGGTGAACACTGAAGCTTTCTTT; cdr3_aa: CAIRVNTEAFF
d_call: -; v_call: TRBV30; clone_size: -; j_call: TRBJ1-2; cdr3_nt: TGTGCCTGGAGCTACGCCGGGAACTATGGCTACACCTTC; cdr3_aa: CAWSYAGNYGYTF
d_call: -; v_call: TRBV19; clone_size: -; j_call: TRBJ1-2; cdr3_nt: TGTGCCAGTAGTATCGGACAGCCCTACAATGGCTACACCTTC; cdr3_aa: CASSIGQPYNGYTF
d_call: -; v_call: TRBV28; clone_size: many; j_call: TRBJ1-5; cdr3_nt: TGTGCCAGCAGTTTCGCGGTAGGCGGTCAGCCCCAGCATTTT; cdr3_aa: CASSFAVGGQPQHF
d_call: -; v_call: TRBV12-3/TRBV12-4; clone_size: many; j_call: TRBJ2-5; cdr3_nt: TGTGCCAGCAGTGCGAGACAATCCGGCGAGACCCAGTACTTC; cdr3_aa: CASSARQSGETQYF
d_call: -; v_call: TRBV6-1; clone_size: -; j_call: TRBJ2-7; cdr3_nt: TGTGCCAGCAACGGGTACACAGGGCCGAGATACGAGCAGTACTTC; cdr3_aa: CASNGYTGPRYEQYF
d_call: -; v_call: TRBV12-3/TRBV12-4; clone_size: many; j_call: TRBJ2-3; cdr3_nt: TGTGCCAGCAGTCCAAATAGCGGCTCTAGCACAGATACGCAGTATTTT; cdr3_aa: CASSPNSGSSTDTQYF
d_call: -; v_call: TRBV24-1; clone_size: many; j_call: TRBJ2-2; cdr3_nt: TGTGCCACCAGTGGCTGGGACCCCGGGGAGCTGTTTTTT; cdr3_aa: CATSGWDPGELFF
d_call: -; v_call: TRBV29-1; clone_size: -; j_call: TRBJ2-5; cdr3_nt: TGCAGCGTTGAAGTTAGGCCTAGCAGCACAGAGACCCAGTACTTC; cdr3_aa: CSVEVRPSSTETQYF
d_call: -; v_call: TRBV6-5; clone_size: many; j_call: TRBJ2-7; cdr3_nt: TGTGCCAGTTTACAGTCACTGGGGTCTTATGAGCAGTACTTC; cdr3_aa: CASLQSLGSYEQYF
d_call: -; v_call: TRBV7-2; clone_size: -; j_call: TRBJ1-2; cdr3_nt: TGTGCCAGCAGCAGTTGGAGTTACTATGGCTACACCTTC; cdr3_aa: CASSSWSYYGYTF
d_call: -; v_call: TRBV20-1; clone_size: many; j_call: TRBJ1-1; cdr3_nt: TGCAGTGCGGGTATAACCAGGCGAAGGAACACTGAAGCTTTCTTT; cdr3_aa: CSAGITRRRNTEAFF
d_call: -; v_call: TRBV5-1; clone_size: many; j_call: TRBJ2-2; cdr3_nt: TGCGCCAGCAGCCTCACGGACTATAACACCGGGGAGCTGTTTTTT; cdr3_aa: CASSLTDYNTGELFF
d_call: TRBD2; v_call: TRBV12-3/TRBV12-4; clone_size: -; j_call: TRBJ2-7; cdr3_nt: TGTGCCAGCAGTTTGGGGGGGAGATACGAGCAGTACTTC; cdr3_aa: CASSLGGRYEQYF
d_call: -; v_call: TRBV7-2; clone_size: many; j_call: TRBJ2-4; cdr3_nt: TGTGCCAGCAGCTTAACTGCCCCTGGAGCCAAAAACATTCAGTACTTC; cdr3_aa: CASSLTAPGAKNIQYF
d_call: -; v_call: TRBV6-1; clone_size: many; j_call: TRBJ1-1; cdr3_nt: TGTGCCAGCAGTGAAGGGCCCGGGGTGGGCACTGAAGCTTTCTTT; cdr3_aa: CASSEGPGVGTEAFF
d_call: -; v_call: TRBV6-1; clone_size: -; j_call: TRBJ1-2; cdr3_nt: TGTGCCAGCATGCCGGATTATGGCTACACCTTC; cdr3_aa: CASMPDYGYTF
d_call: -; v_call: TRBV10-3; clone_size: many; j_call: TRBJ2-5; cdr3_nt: TGTGCCATCAGTGGACAGTCCCAAGAGACCCAGTACTTC; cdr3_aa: CAISGQSQETQYF
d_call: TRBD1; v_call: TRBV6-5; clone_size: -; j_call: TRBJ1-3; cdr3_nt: TGTGCCAGCAGTTACTCGTCCTACAGGGGGTCTGGAAACACCATATATTTT; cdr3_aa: CASSYSSYRGSGNTIYF
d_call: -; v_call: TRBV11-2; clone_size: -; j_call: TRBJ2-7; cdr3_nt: TGTGCCAGCAGCTTAGAGGACAGCCAAATAGACGAGCAGTACTTC; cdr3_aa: CASSLEDSQIDEQYF
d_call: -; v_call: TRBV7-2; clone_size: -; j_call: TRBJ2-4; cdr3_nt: TGTGCCAGCAGCTTAACGGACAGCCCCTACTATACCAAAAACATTCAGTACTTC; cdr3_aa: CASSLTDSPYYTKNIQYF
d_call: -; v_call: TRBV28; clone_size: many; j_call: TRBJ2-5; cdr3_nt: TGTGCCGGGTCGTATAATGTAGGAGGGGAGACCCAGTACTTC; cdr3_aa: CAGSYNVGGETQYF
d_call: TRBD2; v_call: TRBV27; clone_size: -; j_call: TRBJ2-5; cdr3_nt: TGTGCCAGCAGACCGGGGGGGGAATGGGAGACCCAGTACTTC; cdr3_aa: CASRPGGEWETQYF
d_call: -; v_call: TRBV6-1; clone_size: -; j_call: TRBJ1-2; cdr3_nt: TGTGCCAGCGCGTCGGAACATCGAGCTGGGTATGGCTACACCTTC; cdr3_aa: CASASEHRAGYGYTF
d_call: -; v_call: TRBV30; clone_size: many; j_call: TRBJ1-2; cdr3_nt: TGTGCCTGGAGCGGTTACGGGGACTATGGCTACACCTTC; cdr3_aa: CAWSGYGDYGYTF
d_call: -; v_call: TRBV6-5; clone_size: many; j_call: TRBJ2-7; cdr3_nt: TGTGCCAGCAGAGCCGACCTGATAGGGGAGCAGTACTTC; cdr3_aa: CASRADLIGEQYF
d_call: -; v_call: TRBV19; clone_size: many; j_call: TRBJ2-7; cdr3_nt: TGTGCCAGTAGTATAGCGGATAGCGGATCCTACGAGCAGTACTTC; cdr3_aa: CASSIADSGSYEQYF
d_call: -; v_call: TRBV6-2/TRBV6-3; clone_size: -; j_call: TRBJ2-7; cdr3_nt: TGTGCCAGCAGTCGGCGATACGAGTCCTACGAGCAGTACTTC; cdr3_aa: CASSRRYESYEQYF
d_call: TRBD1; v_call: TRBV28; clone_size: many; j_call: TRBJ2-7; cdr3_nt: TGTGCCAGTCATTCCGGGACAGCCTACGAGCAGTACTTC; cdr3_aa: CASHSGTAYEQYF
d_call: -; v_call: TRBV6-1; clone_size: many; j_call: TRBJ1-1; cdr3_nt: TGTGCCAGCGTGCAGAACACTGAAGCTTTCTTT; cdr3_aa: CASVQNTEAFF
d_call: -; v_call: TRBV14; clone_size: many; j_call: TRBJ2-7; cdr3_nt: TGTGCCAGCAGCCAAGTCTCCTACTACGAGCAGTACTTC; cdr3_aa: CASSQVSYYEQYF
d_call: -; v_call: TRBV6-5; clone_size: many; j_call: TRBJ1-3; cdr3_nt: TGTGCCAGCAGTAGACAGGTTACCTCTGGAAACACCATATATTTT; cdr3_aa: CASSRQVTSGNTIYF
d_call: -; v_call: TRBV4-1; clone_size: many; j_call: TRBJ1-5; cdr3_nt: TGCGCCAGCAGCCGGCTCGGGACGGGGTATCAGCCCCAGCATTTT; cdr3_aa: CASSRLGTGYQPQHF
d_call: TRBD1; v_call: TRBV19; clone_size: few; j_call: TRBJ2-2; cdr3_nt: TGTGCCAGTAGTATCGAGGACAGGGGGCGCGGCGGGGAGCTGTTTTTT; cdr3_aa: CASSIEDRGRGGELFF
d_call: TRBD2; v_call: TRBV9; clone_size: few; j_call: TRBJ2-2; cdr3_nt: TGTGCCAGCAGCGTCGGCGGGAGTATCACCGGGGAGCTGTTTTTT; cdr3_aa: CASSVGGSITGELFF
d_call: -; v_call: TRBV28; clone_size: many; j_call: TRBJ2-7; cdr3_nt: TGTGCCAGCAGTGCACTACGGCCCACAGGAGTTGGTTCCTACGAGCAGTACTTC; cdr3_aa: CASSALRPTGVGSYEQYF
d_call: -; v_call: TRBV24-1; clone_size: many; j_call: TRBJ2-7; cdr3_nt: TGTGCCACCAGTGATTTAACAGTCACCTACGAGCAGTACTTC; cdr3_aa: CATSDLTVTYEQYF
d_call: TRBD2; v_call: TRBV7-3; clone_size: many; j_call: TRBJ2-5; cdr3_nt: TGTGCCAGCAGCTTTTCCGGGACTAGCGGAGAGACCCAGTACTTC; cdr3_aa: CASSFSGTSGETQYF
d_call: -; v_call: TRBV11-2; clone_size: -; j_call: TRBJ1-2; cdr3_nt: TGCGCCAGCAGCCCTTTGGGAGGCAAGGGCCCATATGGCTACACCTTC; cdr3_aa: CASSPLGGKGPYGYTF
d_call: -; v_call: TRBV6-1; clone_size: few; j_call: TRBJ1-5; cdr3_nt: TGTGCCAGCCAAGGGGGGTTCAATCAGCCCCAGCATTTT; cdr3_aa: CASQGGFNQPQHF
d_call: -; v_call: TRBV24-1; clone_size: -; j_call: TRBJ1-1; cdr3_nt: TGTGCCACCAGTCGAAACGGAAACACTGAAGCTTTCTTT; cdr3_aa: CATSRNGNTEAFF
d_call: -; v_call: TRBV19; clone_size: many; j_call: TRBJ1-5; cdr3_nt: TGTGCCACCAGTCAAACCTCGGGGTCTCGGAATCAGCCCCAGCATTTT; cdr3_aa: CATSQTSGSRNQPQHF
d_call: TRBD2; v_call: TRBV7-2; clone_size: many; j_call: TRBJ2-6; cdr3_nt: TGTGCCAGCAGCTTTGCGGGAGGATTCTCTGGGGCCAACGTCCTGACTTTC; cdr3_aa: CASSFAGGFSGANVLTF
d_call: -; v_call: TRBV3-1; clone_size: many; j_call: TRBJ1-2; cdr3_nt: TGTGCCAGCAGCCAAGAAGGGAATTATGGCTACACCTTC; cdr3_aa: CASSQEGNYGYTF
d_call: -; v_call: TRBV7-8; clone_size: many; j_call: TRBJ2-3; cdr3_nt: TGTGCCAGCAGCTTAGCGGCAGATACGCAGTATTTT; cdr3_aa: CASSLAADTQYF
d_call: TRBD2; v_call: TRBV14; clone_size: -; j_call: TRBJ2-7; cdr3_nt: TGTGCCAGCAGCCAAGATAGCGGAATAGCGGGCTCCCCCTTTTTCCTCTACGATCAGTACTTC; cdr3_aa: CASSQDSGIAGSPFFLYDQYF
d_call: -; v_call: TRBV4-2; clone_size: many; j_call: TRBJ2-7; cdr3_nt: TGTGCCAGCAGCCAAGACCAGGGCGAGGGAGGCCAAGTTCAGCAGTACTTC; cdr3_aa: CASSQDQGEGGQVQQYF